These T cell receptor beta chains were read from a single sample in a study of T cells in Graves' hyperthyroidism and ophthalmopathy. In TCRdb, the multiplex PCR reads were re-called with MiXCR into one record per CDR3 protein. The sample lists hundreds of thousands of distinct CDR3 sequences, about 35% occurring once. Source material: blood. All receptors derive from a woman in her thirties or forties with Graves' hyperthyroidism. CDR3s include the opening cysteine and the closing phenylalanine or tryptophan. A D gene is named only where the DNA matches it firmly. The listing skips clone size in some rows; elsewhere it reads once, few, many or a size class.

CDR3 protein,CDR3 DNA,clone size,J gene,V gene,D gene
CASSVSPQPQHF,TGTGCCAGCAGTGTAAGTCCACAGCCCCAGCATTTT,few,TRBJ1-5,TRBV12-3/TRBV12-4,.
CASSYSYSLDSSYEQYF,TGTGCCAGCAGTTACTCGTACTCTTTGGACAGCTCCTACGAGCAGTACTTC,.,TRBJ2-7,TRBV10-3,.
CSGYAKDRGTEAFF,TGCAGCGGATATGCCAAGGACAGGGGGACTGAAGCTTTCTTT,many,TRBJ1-1,TRBV29-1,TRBD1
CASRASSIGHGPNTEAFF,TGCGCCAGCAGGGCCAGTAGTATCGGTCACGGACCTAACACTGAAGCTTTCTTT,.,TRBJ1-1,TRBV10-2,.
CVSSTLRTGTYGYTF,TGTGTCAGCAGTACACTAAGAACAGGGACCTATGGCTACACCTTC,.,TRBJ1-2,TRBV9,.
CATREGTGGDEQYF,TGTGCCACCAGAGAAGGGACAGGGGGCGACGAGCAGTACTTC,many,TRBJ2-7,TRBV15,TRBD1
CSARGFGTQGIIDEKLFF,TGCAGTGCTAGAGGGTTTGGGACCCAGGGGATTATAGATGAAAAACTGTTTTTT,few,TRBJ1-4,TRBV20-1,.
CSVQDSYGYTF,TGCAGCGTCCAGGACAGCTATGGCTACACCTTC,many,TRBJ1-2,TRBV29-1,.
CASSAETGRGYTF,TGTGCCAGCAGTGCAGAGACAGGGAGAGGCTACACCTTC,many,TRBJ1-2,TRBV6-5,TRBD1
CASSLATAYNYGYTF,TGTGCCAGCAGCTTGGCCACAGCTTATAACTATGGCTACACCTTC,once,TRBJ1-2,TRBV25-1,.
CASSSRDNQLDQPQHF,TGTGCCAGCAGTAGCCGGGATAACCAGCTGGATCAGCCCCAGCATTTT,few,TRBJ1-5,TRBV27,.
CASSRRAGEGETQYF,TGTGCCAGCAGCCGAAGGGCCGGGGAAGGGGAGACCCAGTACTTC,.,TRBJ2-5,TRBV6-1,.
CASRRLGLNTEAFF,TGTGCCAGCAGGAGGTTAGGACTGAACACTGAAGCTTTCTTT,.,TRBJ1-1,TRBV10-2,.
CASSQVGLGEETQYF,TGCGCCAGCAGCCAAGTAGGGTTGGGGGAAGAGACCCAGTACTTC,.,TRBJ2-5,TRBV4-3,.
CASSSSSGAIVLTF,TGTGCCAGTAGTTCGAGCTCTGGGGCCATCGTCCTGACTTTC,.,TRBJ2-6,TRBV19,.
CASSLVGTTGIQTRELFF,TGTGCCAGCAGCCTCGTGGGGACAACCGGAATTCAGACCAGGGAGCTGTTTTTT,.,TRBJ2-2,TRBV6-1,.
CASSSLLAANTGELFF,TGTGCCAGCAGTTCCTTACTAGCGGCGAACACCGGGGAGCTGTTTTTT,.,TRBJ2-2,TRBV10-3,TRBD2
CASQGVGELFF,TGCGCCAGTCAGGGCGTGGGGGAGCTGTTTTTT,.,TRBJ2-2,TRBV4-1,.
CASSLGIYPGDNEQYF,TGTGCCAGCAGCTTAGGTATATATCCCGGCGATAACGAGCAGTACTTC,.,TRBJ2-7,TRBV5-6,.
CASSLGGVANQPQHF,TGTGCCAGCAGCTTAGGAGGGGTCGCGAATCAGCCCCAGCATTTT,.,TRBJ1-5,TRBV7-9,.